Following are 13 T cell receptor beta chains from one sample sequenced in a study of cytotoxic CD8 clonotypes in ibrutinib-treated CLL. Assay: immunoSEQ multiplex PCR; the TCRdb copy retains only in-frame clones and omits some. The table records around 310,000 clones, about 80% of them present only once. The source material was PBMCs, sampled before ibrutinib treatment. The receptors shown here come from a human donor with chronic lymphocytic leukemia.

This clone has just a few counts. The CDR3 reads CAGRDGHYGYTF. The CDR3 bases are TGTGCCGGTAGAGACGGACACTATGGCTACACCTTC. V usage is TRBV28 and J usage is TRBJ1-2, with D unresolved. Germline V CDR1 and CDR2: MDHEN, SYDVKM. V was cut by 11 bases and J by 3 bases, with 13 bases left in between. This CDR3 comprises 12 residues.

The gene calls are TRBV7-6 and TRBJ2-2, with D unclear. Per the germline V gene, CDR1 is SGHVS and CDR2 is FNYEAQ. The CDR3 spans 17 residues. Trimming left V 2 bases short and J 2 bases short, with 15 bases between. The CDR3 is CASSLNWRLLNTGELFF. The DNA for the CDR3 is TGTGCCAGCAGCTTAAATTGGCGACTCCTCAACACCGGGGAGCTGTTTTTT.

The V call is TRBV5-4, the J call TRBJ2-7; no definite D call. V lost 0 bases and J 3 bases, leaving 7 bases between the germline ends. This CDR3 is 13 amino acids long. The germline V gene has CDR1 SGHNT and CDR2 YYREEE (reference sequence). The CDR3 DNA is TGTGCCAGCAGCTTGGCCCCCGACTACGAGCAGTACTTC. Translating gives CASSLAPDYEQYF.

As to this clone: The sample contains more than one DNA sequence encoding this CDR3. This rearrangement joins TRBV27 to TRBJ2-1; possible D gene TRBD1, 6 bases. The germline CDR1 and CDR2 sequences are MNHEY and SMNVEV (reference sequence). V was trimmed by 6 bases and J by 0 bases, leaving 9 bases between them. This CDR3 comprises 14 residues. The CDR3 region has the DNA TGTGCCAGCAGGACAGGTAGCTCCTACAATGAGCAGTTCTTC. As protein: CASRTGSSYNEQFF.

V gene TRBV10-1 combines with J gene TRBJ2-2; TRBD1 might be the D (7 bases). The germline V gene encodes CDR1 WNHNN and CDR2 SYGVQD (reference sequence). The CDR3 has 14 amino acids. Trimming cost V 10 bases and J 1 base, with 13 bases left between them. The CDR3 sequence: CATAGQLNTGELFF. The CDR3 nucleotides read TGCGCCACCGCGGGACAGTTGAACACCGGGGAGCTGTTTTTT.

In its sample, this clone was seen once. This chain connects TRBV15 to TRBJ1-2, with TRBD1 as a possible D gene (5 bases). With 0 bases removed from V and 8 bases from J, the gap between germline ends came to 13 bases. CDR3 length: 14 amino acids. Germline lookup yields CDR1 LNHNV and CDR2 YYDKDF (reference sequence). CDR3 DNA: TGTGCCACCAGCAGAGATCCCCAGGGTCGGGGCTACACCTTC. This gives the protein CATSRDPQGRGYTF.

DNA of the CDR3: TGTGCCACCGGTAGGGCCACTGAAGCTTTCTTT. This gives the protein CATGRATEAFF. The chain employs TRBV15 and TRBJ1-1; D gene ambiguous. Germline CDR1 and CDR2: LNHNV and YYDKDF (reference sequence). The CDR3 contains 11 residues. The ends were cut back, 8 bases at V and 4 bases at J, with 8 bases in the middle.

The chain employs TRBV19 and TRBJ1-5, with D maybe TRBD1 (6 bases). Per the germline V gene, CDR1 is LNHDA and CDR2 is SQIVND (reference sequence). V dropped 5 bases and J dropped 0 bases, with 11 bases sitting between them. The CDR3 runs 15 residues. The CDR3 loop reads CASSLQGYSNQPQHF. The CDR3 region has the DNA TGTGCCAGTAGTTTACAGGGTTATAGCAATCAGCCCCAGCATTTT.

The chain uses TRBV6-6 and TRBJ2-2; 12 bases map to TRBD2. Germline CDR1 is MNHNY and CDR2 is SVGAGI (reference sequence). The V segment lost 6 bases and the J segment 6 bases; nucleotides outside the gene matches: 2. The CDR3 totals 14 residues. CDR3 nucleotide sequence: TGTGCCAGCAGAACTAGCGGGAGGCCCGGGGAGCTGTTTTTT. Its translation: CASRTSGRPGELFF.

V gene TRBV5-1 combines with J gene TRBJ2-2, with no clear D. Trimming left V 10 bases short and J 3 bases short, with 10 bases between. The germline gives CDR1 SGHRS, CDR2 YFSETQ. The CDR3 extends over 12 amino acids. The chain's CDR3 is CAALLDTGELFF. CDR3 DNA: TGCGCCGCATTGTTGGACACCGGGGAGCTGTTTTTT. The whole variable domain, filled in from reference TRBV5-1 and TRBJ2-2, reads KAGVTQTPRYLIKTRGQQVTLSCSPISGHRSVSWYQQTPGQGLQFLFEYFSETQRNKGNFPGRFSGRQFSNSRSEMNVSTLELGDSALYLCAALLDTGELFFGEGSRLTVL.

CDR3: CATQGGVRYNEQFF. The CDR3 nucleotides read TGTGCCACCCAAGGAGGGGTAAGGTACAATGAGCAGTTCTTC. This sequence joins TRBV7-2 and TRBJ2-1, with D perhaps matching TRBD2 (6 bases). CDR3 length equals 14 residues. The germline V and J ends were trimmed by 10 bases and 4 bases, with 17 bases remaining between them. Germline values: CDR1 SGHTA, CDR2 FQGNSA.

The chain has TRBV5-1 and TRBJ2-1, with D possibly being TRBD2 (5 bases). This CDR3 is 15 amino acids long. V was clipped by 0 bases and J by 7 bases, with 14 bases between them. Per germline, CDR1 SGHRS and CDR2 YFSETQ. Written as DNA, the CDR3 is TGCGCCAGCAGCTTGGGTAGCGTACGTGAAAATGAGCAGTTCTTC. This codes for CASSLGSVRENEQFF.

The rearrangement links TRBV4-2 to TRBJ2-7, with 9 bases identical to TRBD1. After removal of 3 bases from V and 0 bases from J, the junction contained 3 bases not matched to a gene. CDR1 is LGHNA, CDR2 YNFKEQ, per germline. CDR3 length equals 15 residues. The DNA for the CDR3 is TGTGCCAGCAGCCACCCGACAGGGGGCTCCTACGAGCAGTACTTC. Protein: CASSHPTGGSYEQYF.